The 18 T cell receptor beta chains listed next were all sequenced from one sample in a study of blood T cell repertoires in COVID-19. Sequencing was performed with immunoSEQ multiplex PCR; in TCRdb, only in-frame clones are kept and a portion is missing. This table has more than 150,000 clones, about nine tenths appearing once. The sequencing sample was made of peripheral blood. The receptors were gathered from a man in his 70s with active or convalescent COVID-19.

The chain's CDR3 is CASSLGEGQPQHF. The CDR3 DNA follows: TGTGCCAGCAGTTTGGGGGAGGGTCAGCCCCAGCATTTT. This sequence joins TRBV28 and TRBJ1-5, with D tentatively TRBD1 (5 bases). CDR1 MDHEN and CDR2 SYDVKM come from the germline V gene. This CDR3 contains 13 residues. The V end lost 3 bases, the J end lost 6 bases, and 9 bases lay between the germline ends.

The chain has TRBV30 and TRBJ2-7; D perhaps matches TRBD1 (6 bases). From germline, CDR1 is GTSNPN and CDR2 SVGIG (reference sequence). The CDR3 contains 14 residues. Trimming pared 1 base from V and 2 bases from J, leaving 12 bases between. CDR3: CAWSANRVPYEQYF. The CDR3 nucleotides are TGTGCCTGGAGTGCCAACAGGGTCCCCTACGAGCAGTACTTC. The whole variable domain, remainder taken from reference TRBV30 and TRBJ2-7, is SQTIHQWPATLVQPVGSPLSLECTVEGTSNPNLYWYRQAAGRGLQLLFYSVGIGQISSEVPQNLSASRPQDRQFILSSKKLLLSDSGFYLCAWSANRVPYEQYFGPGTRLTVT.

This clone was observed once. The genes are TRBV20-1 and TRBJ1-5, with a possible D match to TRBD1 (6 bases). The CDR3 totals 13 residues. Germline lookup yields CDR1 DFQATT and CDR2 SNEGSKA (reference sequence). The ends were cut back, 3 bases at V and 7 bases at J, with 13 bases in the middle. CDR3 loop: CSASTGPGQPQHF. The CDR3 nucleotides read TGCAGTGCTAGTACAGGGCCTGGGCAGCCCCAGCATTTT.

The chain uses TRBV6-5 and TRBJ1-4; 8 nucleotides match TRBD1. The CDR3 is 15 amino acids. J gave up 5 bases and V 2 bases, and 4 bases lay outside the gene matches. Germline CDR1 is MNHEY and CDR2 is SVGAGI. The CDR3 reads CASSYPGQGNEKLFF. The CDR3 DNA reads as TGTGCCAGCAGTTACCCCGGACAGGGCAATGAAAAACTGTTTTTT.

The chain couples TRBV29-1 to TRBJ2-4, with 9 bases lining up with TRBD1. The CDR3 is 13 amino acids. The J segment lost 7 bases and the V segment lost 6 bases, leaving 7 bases of the junction unmatched. Germline loops: CDR1 SQVTM, CDR2 ANQGSEA. The CDR3 spells CSVAKGTGNIQYF. In DNA, the CDR3 is TGCAGCGTCGCCAAGGGGACAGGGAACATTCAGTACTTC.

The V call is TRBV28, the J call TRBJ1-1; TRBD1 matches at 7 bases. Per germline, CDR1 MDHEN and CDR2 SYDVKM. The CDR3 totals 14 residues. Trimming took 6 bases from V and 3 from J; bases not matched to a gene: 7. CDR3 nucleotides: TGTGCCAGCAGAAAACAGGGGTCGGACACTGAAGCTTTCTTT. Its protein product is CASRKQGSDTEAFF.

The V and J genes are TRBV20-1 and TRBJ1-2; D might be TRBD1 (5 bases). The V and J ends lost 5 bases and 3 bases respectively, with 7 bases between them. Germline V gives CDR1 DFQATT, CDR2 SNEGSKA (reference sequence). This CDR3 has 11 residues. The CDR3 is CSAGGDYGYTF. The CDR3 nucleotides are TGCAGTGCTGGGGGGGACTATGGCTACACCTTC.

The V call is TRBV2, the J call TRBJ2-4; tentative D call: TRBD2 (6 bases). V was clipped by 7 bases and J by 15 bases, with 25 bases between them. CDR3 length: 14 residues. Germline values: CDR1 SNHLY, CDR2 FYNNEI. The CDR3 DNA reads TGTGCCAGCAACCCAGTTGGGCTAGCGAGAGTTTTGTACTTC. Encoded protein: CASNPVGLARVLYF. Supplemented by reference TRBV2 and TRBJ2-4, the full variable domain reads EPEVTQTPSHQVTQMGQEVILRCVPISNHLYFYWYRQILGQKVEFLVSFYNNEISEKSEIFDDQFSVERPDGSNFTLKIRSTKLEDSAMYFCASNPVGLARVLYFGAGTRLSVL.

The rearrangement links TRBV10-3 to TRBJ1-5; D uncertain. V lost 0 bases and J 7 bases, leaving 7 bases between the germline ends. The CDR3 has 13 residues. Germline V gene data show CDR1 as ENHRY and CDR2 as SYGVKD. DNA for the CDR3: TGTGCCATCAGTGAGTCGAGGAGCCAGCCCCAGCATTTT. Amino acids: CAISESRSQPQHF.

This clone was seen once. The chain joins TRBV6-5 to TRBJ1-2, with 10 nucleotides matching TRBD1. Germline V gives CDR1 MNHEY, CDR2 SVGAGI. There are 15 residues in the CDR3. V shed 6 bases, J shed 7 bases, and the junction held 11 bases outside the gene matches. CDR3 DNA sequence: TGTGCCAGCAGAAGACAGGGGGCGCGGGGATTTGGCTACACCTTC. Translated: CASRRQGARGFGYTF.

The chain recombines TRBV11-2 with TRBJ2-2; TRBD1 matches 8 bases. The V gene end was trimmed by 1 base and the J gene end by 6 bases; junction bases not matched to a gene: 7. CDR1 is SGHAT, CDR2 FQNNGV, per germline. This CDR3 has 16 amino acids. The CDR3 nucleotides are TGTGCCAGCAGCTTAGCTCAGGGGGCGCGGGCCGGGGAGCTGTTTTTT. This encodes CASSLAQGARAGELFF.

The chain joins TRBV28 to TRBJ1-5; TRBD1 might be the D (6 bases). Trimming removed 5 bases at V and 4 bases at J, with 15 bases between. The CDR3 runs 15 residues. In germline, CDR1 is MDHEN, CDR2 SYDVKM. CDR3 bases: TGTGCCAGCAGTCCGGGAGGCAGGGGAAATCAGCCCCAGCATTTT. Protein: CASSPGGRGNQPQHF.

The V and J genes are TRBV2 and TRBJ1-2; 7 bases are a match to TRBD1. The CDR3 covers 14 residues. With V trimmed by 3 bases and J by 5 bases, 6 bases remained unmatched. Germline V gene sequence: CDR1 SNHLY, CDR2 FYNNEI. In DNA form, the CDR3 reads TGTGCCAGCAGTGAGAGGGGGACAGAGTATGGCTACACCTTC. It encodes CASSERGTEYGYTF. The variable domain in full, completed from reference TRBV2 and TRBJ1-2, reads EPEVTQTPSHQVTQMGQEVILRCVPISNHLYFYWYRQILGQKVEFLVSFYNNEISEKSEIFDDQFSVERPDGSNFTLKIRSTKLEDSAMYFCASSERGTEYGYTFGSGTRLTVV.

V usage is TRBV10-2 and J usage is TRBJ1-2; perhaps TRBD1 as D (6 bases). The CDR3 has 12 amino acids. Germline V gene sequence: CDR1 WSHSY, CDR2 SAAADI. V was clipped by 6 bases and J by 8 bases, with 13 bases between them. The CDR3 coding sequence is TGCGCCAGCAGACAGGGTGATAGCGGCTACACCTTC. Its protein is CASRQGDSGYTF.

This sequence joins TRBV7-2 and TRBJ1-1, with 12 bases identical to TRBD1. V gave up 6 bases and J gave up 7 bases; unmatched junction bases: 6. This CDR3 comprises 14 residues. From germline, CDR1 is SGHTA and CDR2 FQGNSA. As DNA, the CDR3 is TGTGCCAGCAGGGCCCGGGACAGGGGGCTTGAAGCTTTCTTT. Its protein is CASRARDRGLEAFF.

V is TRBV5-1 and J is TRBJ2-3, with 8 positions matching TRBD2. V lost 0 bases, J lost 1 base, and 4 bases stayed unmatched. The CDR3 covers 16 residues. Germline CDR1 reads SGHRS; CDR2 reads YFSETQ. The CDR3 nucleotides read TGCGCCAGCAGCTTGGTGGGTAGCGGGGGCACAGATACGCAGTATTTT. Its protein product is CASSLVGSGGTDTQYF.

The genes are TRBV29-1 and TRBJ2-7; maybe TRBD2 (5 bases). Germline V gene data show CDR1 as SQVTM and CDR2 as ANQGSEA. The CDR3 loop spans 13 amino acids. Trimming pared 5 bases from V and 5 bases from J, leaving 16 bases between. DNA of the CDR3: TGCAGCGTTTACCCCTCGGGGTCCCACGAGCAGTACTTC. The encoded protein is CSVYPSGSHEQYF.

The chain recombines TRBV28 with TRBJ1-2, with D hard to call. Trimming removed 3 bases from V and 4 bases from J, with 15 bases in between. Germline V gene sequence: CDR1 MDHEN, CDR2 SYDVKM. The CDR3 length is 15 residues. The CDR3 nucleotides read TGTGCCAGCAGTTTGATGACCCTTACTACCTATGGCTACACCTTC. It codes for CASSLMTLTTYGYTF.